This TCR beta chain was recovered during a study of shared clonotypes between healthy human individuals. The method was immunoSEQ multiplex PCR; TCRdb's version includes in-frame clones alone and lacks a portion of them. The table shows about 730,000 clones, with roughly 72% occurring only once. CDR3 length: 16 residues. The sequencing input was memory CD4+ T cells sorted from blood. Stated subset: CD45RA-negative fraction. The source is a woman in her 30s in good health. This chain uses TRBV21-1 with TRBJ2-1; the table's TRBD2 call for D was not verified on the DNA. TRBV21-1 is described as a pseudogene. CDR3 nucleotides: TGTGCCAGCAGCAAAAGGGACGGGAGGGCCAATAATGAGCAGTTCTTC. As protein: CASSKRDGRANNEQFF.